The 18 T cell receptor beta chains below all came from one sample that was sequenced in a study of human T cells and chemical hapten exposure. In TCRdb, the RACE reads were re-called with MiXCR into one record per CDR3 protein. The sample holds some 110,000 distinct CDR3 sequences, over 10% seen once. Time point indicated: patch test 1, 2 weeks after DPC sensitization. Sample treatment: therapeutic diphenylcyclopropenone sensitization with weekly scalp DPC. This material consisted of whole blood, taken in connection with sensitization to the hapten diphenylcyclopropenone (DPC). The receptors shown here come from a woman between 45 and 60 years old with alopecia areata. Some clones in this sample may be carry-over from other donors' samples.

In this sample, this clonotype turned up a few times. This chain joins TRBV18 and TRBJ2-1; 8 nucleotides match TRBD1. CDR1 and CDR2 (germline): KGHSH, LQKENI. The CDR3 is made up of 14 amino acids. J was trimmed by 7 bases and V by 1 base; bases with no gene match: 3. DNA for the CDR3: TGTGCCAGCTCACCACTGGGACAGGAGAATGAGCAGTTCTTC. It yields the protein CASSPLGQENEQFF.

The chain has TRBV15 and TRBJ2-1; D is ambiguous. The CDR3 has 16 amino acids. With 1 base removed from V and 4 bases from J, the gap between germline ends came to 14 bases. Per germline, CDR1 LNHNV and CDR2 YYDKDF (reference sequence). The CDR3: CATSRVRSHNYNEQFF. CDR3 nucleotide sequence: TGTGCCACCAGCAGAGTCCGCAGCCACAATTACAATGAGCAGTTCTTC.

This clonotype has just a few counts. V usage is TRBV7-2 and J usage is TRBJ1-6, with D possibly matching TRBD1 (5 bases). Germline CDR1 SGHTA, CDR2 FQGNSA. V gave up 0 bases and J gave up 6 bases, with 9 bases separating them. The CDR3 consists of 15 residues. This chain's CDR3 is CASSLAPGSNSPLHF. The CDR3, as DNA: TGTGCCAGCAGCTTAGCCCCAGGGAGTAATTCACCCCTCCACTTT.

This clonotype was picked up many times. The chain is built from TRBV28 and TRBJ1-1; D ambiguous. The V end lost 3 bases, the J end lost 3 bases, and 8 bases lay between the germline ends. This CDR3 comprises 13 residues. Germline values: CDR1 MDHEN, CDR2 SYDVKM. The DNA for the CDR3 is TGTGCCAGCAGTTTTGGACCTTACACTGAAGCTTTCTTT. It codes for CASSFGPYTEAFF. The whole variable domain, remainder taken from reference TRBV28 and TRBJ1-1, is DVKVTQSSRYLVKRTGEKVFLECVQDMDHENMFWYRQDPGLGLRLIYFSYDVKMKEKGDIPEGYSVSREKKERFSLILESASTNQTSMYLCASSFGPYTEAFFGQGTRLTVV.

This clonotype was counted at least ten times. J is TRBJ1-5 and V is TRBV6-2 or TRBV6-3; D is perhaps TRBD1 (5 bases). CDR1 is MNHEY and CDR2 is SVGEGT in the germline V gene. The CDR3 contains 15 residues. Between the trimmed V and J ends, which lost 5 bases and 4 bases, there was a span of 15 bases. In nucleotides, the CDR3 is TGTGCCAGCAGTGCACGACAGAGACTTAATCAGCCCCAGCATTTT. This translates into CASSARQRLNQPQHF.

This chain links TRBV20-1 with TRBJ2-1; 9 nucleotides line up with TRBD2. Germline V gives CDR1 DFQATT, CDR2 SNEGSKA (reference sequence). V dropped 0 bases and J dropped 7; count of bases not matched to a gene: 10. The CDR3 covers 16 residues. The CDR3 loop is CSARDSGSGSGNEQFF. For the CDR3, the DNA is TGCAGTGCTAGAGATAGTGGTAGCGGGAGTGGGAATGAGCAGTTCTTC.

This clonotype was picked up many times. This chain connects TRBV20-1 to TRBJ2-1; a weak D match, TRBD2 (6 bases). V gave up 3 bases and J gave up 10 bases, with 13 bases separating them. Germline V lookup: CDR1 DFQATT, CDR2 SNEGSKA (reference sequence). The CDR3 length is 12 residues. The CDR3 sequence: CSASNQGLEQFF. The CDR3 bases are TGCAGTGCTAGTAACCAGGGACTCGAGCAGTTCTTC.

There are many counts of this clonotype. The V gene is TRBV7-2, the J gene TRBJ2-3; a possible D gene is TRBD1 (5 bases). The germline gives CDR1 SGHTA, CDR2 FQGNSA. The CDR3 contains 11 residues. V was clipped by 8 bases and J by 2 bases, with 5 bases between them. CDR3 region: CASGHTDTQYF. DNA for the CDR3: TGTGCCAGCGGACACACAGATACGCAGTATTTT.

This clonotype turned up a few times. V usage is TRBV3-1 and J usage is TRBJ2-1, with D hard to call. V was trimmed by 0 bases and J by 9 bases, leaving 9 bases between them. The CDR3 consists of 13 residues. In germline, CDR1 is LGHDT, CDR2 YNNKEL (reference sequence). The CDR3 nucleotides read TGTGCCAGCAGCCAAGAACCGCGGAGTGAGCAGTTCTTC. This sequence encodes CASSQEPRSEQFF.

This clonotype was counted at least ten times. The J gene is TRBJ2-3, the V gene TRBV2; 14 nucleotides match TRBD2. Looked up from germline, CDR1 is SNHLY and CDR2 is FYNNEI. With V trimmed by 4 bases and J by 8 bases, 8 bases remained unmatched. This CDR3 is built from 16 residues. CDR3: CASSAGLAGAQITQYF. CDR3 DNA sequence: TGTGCCAGCAGTGCGGGACTAGCGGGGGCACAGATTACGCAGTATTTT.

This sequence joins TRBV12-3 or TRBV12-4 and TRBJ1-5, with D uncertain. The V and J ends lost 3 bases and 3 bases respectively, with 12 bases between them. This CDR3 is 15 amino acids long. CDR3 DNA sequence: TGTGCCAGCAGTTTGAGATTGTCTAACAATCAGCCCCAGCATTTT. Residues: CASSLRLSNNQPQHF.

This sequence joins TRBV20-1 and TRBJ2-1; 8 bases map to TRBD2. J lost 6 bases, V lost 2 bases, and 9 bases had no gene match. CDR1 is DFQATT and CDR2 is SNEGSKA in the germline V gene (reference sequence). The CDR3 sequence is 15 residues long. Here the CDR3 DNA reads TGCAGTGCTAGACCCCCGGGACTAGTGAGCAATGAGCAGTTCTTC. Translation gives CSARPPGLVSNEQFF.

This clonotype was counted many times. This chain uses TRBV7-6 with TRBJ2-7, with D tentatively TRBD1 (6 bases). V lost 6 bases and J lost 3, with 12 bases in between. This CDR3 is built from 13 residues. The germline gives CDR1 SGHVS, CDR2 FNYEAQ. In nucleotides, the CDR3 is TGTGCCAGCAGTCCCACAGGGAGCTACGAGCAGTACTTC. Translated: CASSPTGSYEQYF. Full variable domain (rest looked up from reference TRBV7-6 and TRBJ2-7): GAGVSQSPRYKVTKRGQDVALRCDPISGHVSLYWYRQALGQGPEFLTYFNYEAQQDKSGLPNDRFSAERPEGSISTLTIQRTEQRDSAMYRCASSPTGSYEQYFGPGTRLTVT.

In DNA, the CDR3 is TGTGCCACCAGCAGAGACCCCAATGAGCAGTTCTTC. Translation gives CATSRDPNEQFF. The chain recombines TRBV15 with TRBJ2-1; no firm D call. CDR1 and CDR2 from the germline V gene are LNHNV and YYDKDF (reference sequence). The CDR3 contains 12 residues. Trimming stripped 0 bases from V and 6 bases from J, with 3 bases between.

J is TRBJ1-5 and V is TRBV28; D gene ambiguous. Trimming cost V 7 bases and J 9 bases, with 19 bases left between them. This CDR3 contains 14 residues. Germline CDR1 reads MDHEN; CDR2 reads SYDVKM. CDR3: CASITSRARVPQHF. CDR3 in DNA: TGTGCCAGCATCACTTCGAGGGCCCGAGTGCCCCAGCATTTT. Supplemented by reference TRBV28 and TRBJ1-5, the full variable domain reads DVKVTQSSRYLVKRTGEKVFLECVQDMDHENMFWYRQDPGLGLRLIYFSYDVKMKEKGDIPEGYSVSREKKERFSLILESASTNQTSMYLCASITSRARVPQHFGDGTRLSIL.

This clonotype was observed at least ten times. Here the CDR3 reads CASSYAWIPSKEQYF. The CDR3, as DNA: TGTGCCAGCAGCTACGCATGGATCCCTTCTAAGGAGCAGTACTTC. This sequence joins TRBV6-2 or TRBV6-3 and TRBJ2-7; D unclear. The length of the CDR3 is 15 residues. CDR1 and CDR2 (germline): MNHEY, SVGEGT. V was pared by 6 bases and J by 7 bases, with 22 bases between.

This clonotype came up a few times. The rearrangement joins TRBV6-1 to TRBJ1-5, with no clear D. Looked up from germline, CDR1 is MNHNS and CDR2 is SASEGT. This CDR3 is 13 amino acids long. V dropped 2 bases and J dropped 5 bases, with 7 bases sitting between them. Here the CDR3 reads CASSEWRDQPQHF. CDR3 in DNA: TGTGCCAGCAGTGAATGGCGGGATCAGCCCCAGCATTTT.

This clonotype was recorded a few times. The chain recombines TRBV6-6 with TRBJ1-5; 10 bases map to TRBD1. Germline-derived CDR1 and CDR2 are MNHNY and SVGAGI (reference sequence). V gave up 0 bases and J gave up 7 bases; unmatched junction bases: 3. The length of the CDR3 is 15 residues. The CDR3 protein is CASSYSTGGWQPQHF. The CDR3 coding sequence is TGTGCCAGCAGTTACTCGACAGGGGGCTGGCAGCCCCAGCATTTT.